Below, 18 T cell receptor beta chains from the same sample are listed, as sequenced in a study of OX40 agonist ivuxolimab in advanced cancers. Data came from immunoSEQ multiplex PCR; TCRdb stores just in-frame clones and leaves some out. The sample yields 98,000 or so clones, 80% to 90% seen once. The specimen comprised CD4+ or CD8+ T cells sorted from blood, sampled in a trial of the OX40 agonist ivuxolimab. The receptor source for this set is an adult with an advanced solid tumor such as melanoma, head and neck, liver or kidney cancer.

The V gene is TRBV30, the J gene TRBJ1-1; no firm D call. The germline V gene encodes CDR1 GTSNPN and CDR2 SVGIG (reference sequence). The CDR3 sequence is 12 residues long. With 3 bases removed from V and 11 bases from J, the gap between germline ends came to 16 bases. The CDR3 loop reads CAWRGLGRGAFF. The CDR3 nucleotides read TGTGCCTGGAGGGGCCTCGGGCGGGGTGCTTTCTTT.

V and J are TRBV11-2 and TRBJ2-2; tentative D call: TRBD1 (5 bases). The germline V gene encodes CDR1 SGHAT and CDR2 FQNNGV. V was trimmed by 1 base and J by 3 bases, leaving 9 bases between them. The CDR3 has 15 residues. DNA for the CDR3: TGTGCCAGCAGCTTAGTGGGGCATCACACCGGGGAGCTGTTTTTT. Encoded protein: CASSLVGHHTGELFF.

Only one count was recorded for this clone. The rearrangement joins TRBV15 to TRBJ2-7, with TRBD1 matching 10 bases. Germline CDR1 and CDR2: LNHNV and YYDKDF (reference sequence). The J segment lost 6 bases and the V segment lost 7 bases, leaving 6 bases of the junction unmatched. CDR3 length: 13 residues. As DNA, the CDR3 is TGTGCCACCAACCGGGACAGGGGAGGCGAGCAGTACTTC. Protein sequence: CATNRDRGGEQYF.

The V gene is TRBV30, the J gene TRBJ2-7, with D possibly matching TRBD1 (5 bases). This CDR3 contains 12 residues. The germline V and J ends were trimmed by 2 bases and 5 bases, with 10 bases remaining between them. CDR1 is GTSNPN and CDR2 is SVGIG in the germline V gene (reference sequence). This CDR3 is CAWSLTGDEQYF. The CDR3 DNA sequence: TGTGCCTGGAGTCTTACAGGAGACGAGCAGTACTTC. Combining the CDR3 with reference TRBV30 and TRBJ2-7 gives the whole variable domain SQTIHQWPATLVQPVGSPLSLECTVEGTSNPNLYWYRQAAGRGLQLLFYSVGIGQISSEVPQNLSASRPQDRQFILSSKKLLLSDSGFYLCAWSLTGDEQYFGPGTRLTVT.

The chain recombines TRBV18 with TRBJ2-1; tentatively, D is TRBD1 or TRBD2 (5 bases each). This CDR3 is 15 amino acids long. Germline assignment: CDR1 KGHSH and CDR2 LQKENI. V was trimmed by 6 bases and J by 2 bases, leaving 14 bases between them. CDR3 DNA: TGTGCCAGCTCCCTTAGGGGAGAGGCCTACAATGAGCAGTTCTTC. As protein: CASSLRGEAYNEQFF.

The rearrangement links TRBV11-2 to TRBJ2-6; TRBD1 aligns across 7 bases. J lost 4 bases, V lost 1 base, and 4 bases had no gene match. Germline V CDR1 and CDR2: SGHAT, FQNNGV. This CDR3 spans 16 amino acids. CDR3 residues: CASSLVGGSGANVLTF. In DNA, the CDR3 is TGTGCCAGCAGCTTAGTAGGGGGCTCAGGGGCCAACGTCCTGACTTTC. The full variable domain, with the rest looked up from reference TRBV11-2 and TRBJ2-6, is EAGVAQSPRYKIIEKRQSVAFWCNPISGHATLYWYQQILGQGPKLLIQFQNNGVVDDSQLPKDRFSAERLKGVDSTLKIQPAKLEDSAVYLCASSLVGGSGANVLTFGAGSRLTVL.

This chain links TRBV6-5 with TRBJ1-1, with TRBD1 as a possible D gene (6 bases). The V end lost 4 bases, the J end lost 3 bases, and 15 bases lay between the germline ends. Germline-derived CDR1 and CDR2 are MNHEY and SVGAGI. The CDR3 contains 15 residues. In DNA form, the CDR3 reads TGTGCCAGCAGTTTGGGGGGGGGCCGGGACACTGAAGCTTTCTTT. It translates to CASSLGGGRDTEAFF.

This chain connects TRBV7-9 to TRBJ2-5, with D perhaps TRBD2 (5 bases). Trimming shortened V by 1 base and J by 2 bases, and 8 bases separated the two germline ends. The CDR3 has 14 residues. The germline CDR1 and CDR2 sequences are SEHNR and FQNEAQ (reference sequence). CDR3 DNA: TGTGCCAGCAGCTTAGGGACGGGACAAGAGACCCAGTACTTC. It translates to CASSLGTGQETQYF. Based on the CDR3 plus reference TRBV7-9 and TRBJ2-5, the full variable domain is DTGVSQNPRHKITKRGQNVTFRCDPISEHNRLYWYRQTLGQGPEFLTYFQNEAQLEKSRLLSDRFSAERPKGSFSTLEIQRTEQGDSAMYLCASSLGTGQETQYFGPGTRLLVL.

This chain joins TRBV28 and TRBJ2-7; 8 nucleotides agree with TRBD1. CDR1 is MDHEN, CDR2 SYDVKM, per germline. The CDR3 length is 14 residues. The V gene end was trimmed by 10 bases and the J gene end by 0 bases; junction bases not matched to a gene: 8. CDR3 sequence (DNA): TGTGCCACCTCAGGGGGCCAAAGCTCCTACGAGCAGTACTTC. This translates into CATSGGQSSYEQYF.

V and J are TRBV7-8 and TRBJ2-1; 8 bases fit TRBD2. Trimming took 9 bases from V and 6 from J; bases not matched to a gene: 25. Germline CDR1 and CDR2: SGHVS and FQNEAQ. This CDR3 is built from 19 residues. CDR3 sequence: CASKSPGTRTLRSVNEQFF. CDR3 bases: TGTGCCAGTAAATCCCCCGGGACTAGAACCCTACGATCCGTCAATGAGCAGTTCTTC.

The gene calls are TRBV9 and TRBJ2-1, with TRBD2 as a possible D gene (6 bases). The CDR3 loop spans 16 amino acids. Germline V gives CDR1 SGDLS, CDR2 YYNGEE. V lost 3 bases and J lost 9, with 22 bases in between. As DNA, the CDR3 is TGTGCCAGCAGCGCCACCCTGGGAGGAGGGCCGCGTGAGCAGTTCTTC. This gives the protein CASSATLGGGPREQFF.

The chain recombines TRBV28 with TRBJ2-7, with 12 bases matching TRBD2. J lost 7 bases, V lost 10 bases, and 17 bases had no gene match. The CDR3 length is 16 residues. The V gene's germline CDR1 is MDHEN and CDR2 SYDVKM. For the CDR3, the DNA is TGTGCCATCACCACAACTACTAGCGGGAGGACGCGAGAGCAGTACTTC. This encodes CAITTTTSGRTREQYF.

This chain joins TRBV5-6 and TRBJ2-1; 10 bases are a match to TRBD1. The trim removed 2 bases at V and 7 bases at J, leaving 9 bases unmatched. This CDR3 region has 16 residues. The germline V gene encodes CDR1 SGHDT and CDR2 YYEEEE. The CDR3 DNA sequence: TGTGCCAGCAGCTTCCTAGGACAGGGGGGTAATAATGAGCAGTTCTTC. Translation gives CASSFLGQGGNNEQFF.

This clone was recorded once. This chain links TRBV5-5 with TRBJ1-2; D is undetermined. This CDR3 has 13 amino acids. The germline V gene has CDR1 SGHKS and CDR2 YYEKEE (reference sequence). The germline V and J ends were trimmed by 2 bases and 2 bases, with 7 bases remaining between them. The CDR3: CASSLDPNYGYTF. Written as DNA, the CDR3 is TGTGCCAGCAGCTTAGACCCGAACTATGGCTACACCTTC.

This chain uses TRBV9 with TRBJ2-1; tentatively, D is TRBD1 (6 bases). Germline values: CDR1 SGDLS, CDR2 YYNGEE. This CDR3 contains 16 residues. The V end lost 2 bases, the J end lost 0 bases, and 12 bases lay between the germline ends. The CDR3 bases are TGTGCCAGCAGCGTGACAGGTTCTAGCTCCTACAATGAGCAGTTCTTC. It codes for CASSVTGSSSYNEQFF.

The CDR3 coding sequence is TGTGCCAGCTCACCACGGCAGGGGGGGTCCTACGAGCAGTACTTC. Protein: CASSPRQGGSYEQYF. The chain recombines TRBV18 with TRBJ2-7; the D call may be TRBD1 or TRBD2 (7 bases each). Germline lookup yields CDR1 KGHSH and CDR2 LQKENI. The length of the CDR3 is 15 residues. Trimming took 1 base from V and 1 from J, leaving 11 bases between them.

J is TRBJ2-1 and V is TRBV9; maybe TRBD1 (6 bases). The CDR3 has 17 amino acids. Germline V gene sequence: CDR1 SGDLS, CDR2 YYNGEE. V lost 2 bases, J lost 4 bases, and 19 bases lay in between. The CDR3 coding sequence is TGTGCCAGCAGCGTCGGATCACAGGGAATGGGTTACAATGAGCAGTTCTTC. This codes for CASSVGSQGMGYNEQFF.

CDR3 in DNA: TGTGCCAGCAGCCCGGGGCAGGGGAGGTTGGGAAAACTGTTTTTT. Its translation: CASSPGQGRLGKLFF. The rearrangement links TRBV5-6 to TRBJ1-4, with D perhaps TRBD1 (6 bases). CDR3 length equals 15 residues. CDR1 is SGHDT and CDR2 is YYEEEE in the germline V gene. Trimming removed 4 bases at V and 10 bases at J, with 20 bases between. Combining the CDR3 with reference TRBV5-6 and TRBJ1-4 gives the whole variable domain DAGVTQSPTHLIKTRGQQVTLRCSPKSGHDTVSWYQQALGQGPQFIFQYYEEEERQRGNFPDRFSGHQFPNYSSELNVNALLLGDSALYLCASSPGQGRLGKLFFGSGTQLSVL.